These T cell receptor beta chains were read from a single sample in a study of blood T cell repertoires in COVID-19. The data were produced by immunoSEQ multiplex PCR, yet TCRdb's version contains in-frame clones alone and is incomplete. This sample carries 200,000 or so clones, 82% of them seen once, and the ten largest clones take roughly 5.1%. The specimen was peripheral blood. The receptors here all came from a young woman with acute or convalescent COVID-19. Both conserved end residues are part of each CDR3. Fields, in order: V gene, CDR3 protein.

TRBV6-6,CASSYGRGRNTEAFF
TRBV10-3,CAIGQDSYEQYF
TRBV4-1,CASSIVQGYGTEAFF
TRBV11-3,CASSPRTGKNTEAFF
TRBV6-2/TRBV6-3,CASSSLAGNTQYF
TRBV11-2,CASSLTGGLGTGELFF
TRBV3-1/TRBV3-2,CASSRGVGGYNEQFF
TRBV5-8,CASRVTGGTEAFF
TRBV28,CALLRAQGGYGYTF
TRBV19,CASKSGQGAWGYTF
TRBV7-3,CASSLGSGQGGEQFF
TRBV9,CASSVGQGDTEAFF
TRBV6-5,CASRPGSSNEKLFF
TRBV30,CAWSFGGTGWGGYTF
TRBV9,CASSVPRGAGELFF
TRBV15,CATQSSGGKNEKLFF
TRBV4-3,CASSQDRGRLAGYQETQYF
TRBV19,CASSIRGQNTEAFF
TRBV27,CASSSLYDRDHTEAFF
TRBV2,CASSEEAYNEQFF
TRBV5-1,CASSRQGSGNYEQYF
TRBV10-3,CAVTGGFNQPQHF
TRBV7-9,CASLHSGRPTDTQYF
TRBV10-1,CASTGSRTEAFF
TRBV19,CASSIDDRTGTEAFF
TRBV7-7,CASSPRGTGELFF
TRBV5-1,CASSQTGSGTDTQYF
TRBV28,CAIRGSVFNYGYTF
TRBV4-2,CASSQGGPGLAGNEQFF
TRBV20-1,CSAKEDEQFF
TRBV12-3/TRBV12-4,CASSPRGREQYF